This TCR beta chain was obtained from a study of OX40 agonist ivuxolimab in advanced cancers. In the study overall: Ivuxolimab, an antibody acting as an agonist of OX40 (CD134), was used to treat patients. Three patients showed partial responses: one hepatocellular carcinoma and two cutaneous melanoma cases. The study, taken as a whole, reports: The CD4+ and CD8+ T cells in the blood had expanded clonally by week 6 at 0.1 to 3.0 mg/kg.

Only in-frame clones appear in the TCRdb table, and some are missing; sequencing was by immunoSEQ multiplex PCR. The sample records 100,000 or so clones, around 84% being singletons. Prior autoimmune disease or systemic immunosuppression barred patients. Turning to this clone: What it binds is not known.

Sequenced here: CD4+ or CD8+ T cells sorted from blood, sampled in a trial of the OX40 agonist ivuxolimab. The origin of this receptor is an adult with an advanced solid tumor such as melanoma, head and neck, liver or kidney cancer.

CDR3 region: CASSYDGYNYGYTF. The DNA of the CDR3 is TGTGCCAGCAGCTACGACGGGTATAACTATGGCTACACCTTC. This chain connects TRBV5-4 to TRBJ1-2; D is undetermined. V was shortened by 3 bases and J by 1 base, with 10 bases between the two germline ends. Germline V CDR1 and CDR2: SGHNT, YYREEE (reference sequence). The CDR3 is made up of 14 amino acids.